Presented here are 24 T cell receptor beta chains from one specimen sequenced in a study of shared clonotypes between healthy human individuals. Sequencing used immunoSEQ multiplex PCR; TCRdb keeps in-frame clones, though not all of them. The sample yields over a million clones, about 80% seen once. Sequencing was performed on memory CD4+ T cells sorted from blood. Subset here: CD45RA-negative fraction. These receptors came from a young man in good health.

The gene calls are TRBV6-4 and TRBJ2-1, with 10 positions matching TRBD2. Germline trimming cut 10 bases from V and 4 bases from J; bases unmatched to any gene: 10. The CDR3 runs to 15 residues. CDR1 MRHNA and CDR2 SNTAGT come from the germline V gene. The DNA of the CDR3 is TGTGCCATCAAGTTAACTAGCGGGACTTACAATGAGCAGTTCTTC. Translated, it gives CAIKLTSGTYNEQFF.

The chain combines TRBV11-3 with TRBJ2-3; 8 positions agree with TRBD2. After removal of 1 base from V and 3 bases from J, the junction contained 9 bases not matched to a gene. The CDR3 totals 17 residues. From germline, CDR1 is SGHNT and CDR2 YENEEA. The CDR3 is CASSLGIGGRLTDTQYF. CDR3 nucleotide sequence: TGTGCCAGCAGCTTAGGTATCGGCGGGAGGCTTACAGATACGCAGTATTTT.

This clone was recorded a few times. The chain combines TRBV28 with TRBJ1-2; no clear D gene. CDR1 and CDR2 (germline): MDHEN, SYDVKM. The CDR3 consists of 13 residues. Trimming took 8 bases from V and 4 from J, leaving 14 bases between them. Here the CDR3 reads CASLPGLSYGYTF. CDR3 DNA: TGTGCCAGCCTACCCGGCCTCTCCTATGGCTACACCTTC.

The V and J genes are TRBV7-2 and TRBJ2-5; tentatively, D is TRBD2 (5 bases). The V gene lost 2 bases and the J gene lost 7 bases, with 14 bases spanning the gap. The CDR3 totals 14 residues. Per germline, CDR1 SGHTA and CDR2 FQGNSA. The DNA of the CDR3 is TGTGCCAGCAGCTTATACCGCGGTCGGGGGACCCAGTACTTC. Residues: CASSLYRGRGTQYF.

The chain is built from TRBV28 and TRBJ1-2; D is undetermined. The V end was cut by 6 bases, the J end by 1 base, with 9 bases between. Germline V gene lookup returns CDR1 MDHEN and CDR2 SYDVKM. The CDR3 is 13 residues long. The CDR3 loop reads CASRSPGNYGYTF. DNA of the CDR3: TGTGCCAGCAGGTCCCCAGGTAACTATGGCTACACCTTC.

J is TRBJ1-1 and V is TRBV7-2; the D gene is possibly TRBD1 (5 bases). Trimming pared 4 bases from V and 1 base from J, leaving 13 bases between. The CDR3 is 15 residues long. The germline CDR1 and CDR2 sequences are SGHTA and FQGNSA. CDR3: CASSSRQLENTEAFF. Here the CDR3 DNA reads TGTGCCAGCAGCTCCCGACAGCTGGAGAACACTGAAGCTTTCTTT.

Comments on this clone: One end of the junction varies from germline; a read error may be responsible. This chain links TRBV6-5 with TRBJ1-1; D perhaps matches TRBD1 (5 bases). The CDR3 consists of 10 residues. Germline V gene lookup returns CDR1 MNHEY and CDR2 SVGAGI. The CDR3 is CASSEPGTGF. DNA for the CDR3: TGTGCCAGCAGTGAACCGGGGACCGGTTTT.

Comments on this clone: Other nucleotide sequences from this sample produce the same CDR3. The chain links TRBV5-8 to TRBJ1-5; D might be TRBD1 (6 bases). V lost 1 base, J lost 7 bases, and 9 bases lay in between. Per germline, CDR1 SGHTS and CDR2 YDEGEE. The CDR3 is made up of 13 amino acids. The CDR3 DNA follows: TGTGCCAGCAGCTTGACAGGGAACCAGCCCCAGCATTTT. Protein product: CASSLTGNQPQHF.

This rearrangement joins TRBV6-1 to TRBJ1-6; D remains ambiguous. CDR1 and CDR2 from the germline V gene are MNHNS and SASEGT. CDR3 length: 16 amino acids. Trimming pared 6 bases from V and 0 bases from J, leaving 12 bases between. CDR3 DNA sequence: TGTGCCAGCAGAGAAAGTCCGAGCTCCTATAATTCACCCCTCCACTTT. Translation gives CASRESPSSYNSPLHF.

Concerning this clone itself: An end of the junction differs from the germline gene, which may be a read error. The chain joins TRBV5-6 to TRBJ2-7, with D possibly being TRBD2 (6 bases). CDR3 length: 15 residues. Germline V lookup: CDR1 SGHDT, CDR2 YYEEEE. The CDR3 DNA reads TGTGCCAGCAGGTTGGGAGGAGCGGCACCCTACGAGCAGTACTTC. This sequence encodes CASRLGGAAPYEQYF.

The chain is built from TRBV5-1 and TRBJ2-1; D possibly corresponds to TRBD1 (6 bases). V dropped 5 bases and J dropped 2 bases, with 14 bases sitting between them. Germline-derived CDR1 and CDR2 are SGHRS and YFSETQ. This CDR3 is 15 amino acids long. CDR3: CASRTTGTAYNEQFF. In DNA, the CDR3 is TGCGCCAGCAGAACTACAGGGACCGCCTACAATGAGCAGTTCTTC.

The chain has TRBV4-3 and TRBJ2-1, with D possibly TRBD2 on 5 matching bases. Germline assignment: CDR1 LGHNA and CDR2 YSLEER. This CDR3 contains 14 residues. V lost 0 bases, J lost 10 bases, and 13 bases lay in between. This CDR3 reads CASSQEVRGGEQFF. The CDR3 DNA reads as TGCGCCAGCAGCCAAGAGGTCCGCGGAGGCGAGCAGTTCTTC.

As concerns this clone: No conserved phenylalanine or tryptophan is present at the end of the CDR3, so a read error is the likely explanation. It is unclear where the CDR3 begins or ends on the DNA, so no DNA is shown, and the CDR3 is as TCRdb lists it. The chain combines TRBV6-1 with TRBJ2-2. The CDR3 is 13 residues long, counting both termini. Germline V gene sequence: CDR1 MNHNS, CDR2 SASEGT. This CDR3 reads CASSAIGTPLVLN.

The rearrangement links TRBV11-3 to TRBJ1-5; D is possibly TRBD1 (6 bases). CDR1 SGHNT and CDR2 YENEEA come from the germline V gene. CDR3 length equals 19 residues. V was trimmed by 2 bases and J by 0 bases, leaving 20 bases between them. The DNA for the CDR3 is TGTGCCAGCAGCTTAATTGGAGGGGGGAAGCTTTATAGCAATCAGCCCCAGCATTTT. Translated, it gives CASSLIGGGKLYSNQPQHF.

This clone has just one count. This rearrangement joins TRBV11-2 to TRBJ1-1, with D unresolved. Germline V gene sequence: CDR1 SGHAT, CDR2 FQNNGV. The CDR3 is 15 residues long. V lost 4 bases to trimming and J lost 0 bases, with 12 bases between them. The CDR3 loop reads CASSSGSVLNTEAFF. CDR3 nucleotide sequence: TGTGCCAGCAGCTCCGGGTCGGTCCTGAACACTGAAGCTTTCTTT.

The rearrangement uses TRBV5-1 and TRBJ2-5; 7 bases fit TRBD1. The V gene's germline CDR1 is SGHRS and CDR2 YFSETQ. V was clipped by 0 bases and J by 2 bases; unmatched bases: 7. This CDR3 region has 16 residues. The CDR3 coding sequence is TGCGCCAGCAGCTTGGCCGGGACAGACCTTCAAGAGACCCAGTACTTC. It encodes CASSLAGTDLQETQYF. Filled out from reference TRBV5-1 and TRBJ2-5, the complete variable domain reads KAGVTQTPRYLIKTRGQQVTLSCSPISGHRSVSWYQQTPGQGLQFLFEYFSETQRNKGNFPGRFSGRQFSNSRSEMNVSTLELGDSALYLCASSLAGTDLQETQYFGPGTRLLVL.

The chain combines TRBV30 with TRBJ2-5; D is undetermined. Trimming stripped 1 base from V and 1 base from J, with 7 bases between. CDR3 length: 13 amino acids. CDR1 and CDR2 from the germline V gene are GTSNPN and SVGIG (reference sequence). Here the CDR3 reads CAWSDGTQETQYF. The CDR3 region has the DNA TGTGCCTGGAGTGACGGCACCCAAGAGACCCAGTACTTC.

The CDR3 sequence is CASSGTDKSSYEQYF. The CDR3 nucleotides are TGTGCCAGCAGTGGGACAGACAAAAGCTCCTACGAGCAGTACTTC. V is TRBV2 and J is TRBJ2-7, with D perhaps TRBD1 (6 bases). Germline CDR1 reads SNHLY; CDR2 reads FYNNEI. This CDR3 contains 15 residues. V shed 4 bases and J shed 0 bases, with 13 bases lying between them.

V and J are TRBV7-9 and TRBJ1-1, with D tentatively TRBD1 (5 bases). The CDR3 has 12 amino acids. The germline CDR1 and CDR2 sequences are SEHNR and FQNEAQ (reference sequence). V was clipped by 5 bases and J by 5 bases, with 9 bases between them. DNA for the CDR3: TGTGCCAGCAGCATTACAGGAACTGAAGCTTTCTTT. This translates into CASSITGTEAFF. The whole variable domain, remainder taken from reference TRBV7-9 and TRBJ1-1, is DTGVSQNPRHKITKRGQNVTFRCDPISEHNRLYWYRQTLGQGPEFLTYFQNEAQLEKSRLLSDRFSAERPKGSFSTLEIQRTEQGDSAMYLCASSITGTEAFFGQGTRLTVV.

In its sample, this clone was seen many times. The V gene is TRBV18, the J gene TRBJ2-1; no firm D call. The CDR3 is made up of 13 amino acids. Germline V gene sequence: CDR1 KGHSH, CDR2 LQKENI. With 2 bases removed from V and 4 bases from J, the gap between germline ends came to 6 bases. The CDR3 DNA reads TGTGCCAGCTCACCAACCCGTTACAATGAGCAGTTCTTC. Translating it yields CASSPTRYNEQFF.

This clone came up once. The rearrangement uses TRBV5-1 and TRBJ1-4, with D possibly matching TRBD1 (5 bases). Germline values: CDR1 SGHRS, CDR2 YFSETQ. Trimming removed 0 bases at V and 0 bases at J, with 9 bases between. The CDR3 sequence is 16 residues long. The chain's CDR3 is CASSLGGTSTNEKLFF. CDR3 nucleotide sequence: TGCGCCAGCAGCTTGGGAGGGACCTCAACTAATGAAAAACTGTTTTTT.

The CDR3 sequence is CASTPPGQGFDEQYF. As DNA, the CDR3 is TGTGCCAGCACCCCCCCCGGCCAGGGTTTCGACGAGCAGTACTTC. The V and J genes are TRBV5-6 and TRBJ2-7; maybe TRBD1 (5 bases). Germline assignment: CDR1 SGHDT and CDR2 YYEEEE. V was pared by 6 bases and J by 5 bases, with 21 bases between. The CDR3 sequence is 15 residues long.

This clone has a single count. The J gene is TRBJ1-3, the V gene TRBV7-2; D unclear. The germline V gene has CDR1 SGHTA and CDR2 FQGNSA. The CDR3 spans 15 residues. The V end was cut by 5 bases, the J end by 1 base, with 12 bases between. The CDR3: CASSRSTGSGNTIYF. DNA of the CDR3: TGTGCCAGCAGCCGGTCCACGGGGTCTGGAAACACCATATATTTT.

The chain recombines TRBV5-1 with TRBJ1-2, with a possible D match to TRBD1 (5 bases). The CDR3 has 13 amino acids. Germline V CDR1 and CDR2: SGHRS, YFSETQ. Between the trimmed V and J ends, which lost 1 base and 7 bases, there was a span of 11 bases. CDR3: CASSLTVGAGYTF. The CDR3, as DNA: TGCGCCAGCAGCTTGACCGTTGGGGCTGGCTACACCTTC.